A selection of T cell receptor beta chains follows, all from one sample in a study of T cell changes during pregnancy in multiple sclerosis. Method: immunoSEQ multiplex PCR; TCRdb's copy keeps in-frame clones and lacks some. The sample carries 32,000 or so clones, around 93% recorded once. The source material was CD4+ T cells from peripheral blood mononuclear cells, sampled in the third trimester of pregnancy. Receptors originate from a female donor in good health, enrolled as a control in a pregnancy study. Both conserved end residues are part of each CDR3. D genes are given only for firm matches.

>NA|TRBJ2-5|TRBV29-1
TGCAGCGTTGAAGGTATCCAAGAGACCCAGTACTTC
CSVEGIQETQYF
>NA|TRBJ2-2|TRBV5-1
TGCGCCAGCAGCTTGGAGATTACTAGAACCGGGGAGCTGTTTTTT
CASSLEITRTGELFF
>TRBD1|TRBJ1-1|TRBV18
TGTGCCAGCTCGCTCGGGACAGACGTCACTGAAGCTTTCTTT
CASSLGTDVTEAFF
>NA|TRBJ2-1|TRBV19
TGTGCCAGTAGTATACGGGGGAGAGATAATGAGCAGTTCTTC
CASSIRGRDNEQFF
>TRBD1|TRBJ1-1|TRBV29-1
TGCAGCGTCGCTGCCGGGACAGGGGGCAATGAAGCTTTCTTT
CSVAAGTGGNEAFF
>NA|TRBJ2-7|TRBV28
TGTGCCAGCAGTTTCGGGACTCCGGGACAGAGGGAGCAGTACTTC
CASSFGTPGQREQYF
>TRBD2|TRBJ2-5|TRBV5-1
TGCGCCAGCAGCTTGGGTGGACTAGCTACGGAGACCCAGTACTTC
CASSLGGLATETQYF
>TRBD1|TRBJ2-6|TRBV29-1
TGCAGCGCACAGGGGTTAGTGGCCAACGTCCTGACTTTC
CSAQGLVANVLTF
>NA|TRBJ1-6|TRBV2
TGTGCCAGCAGTCAAAAAACAGGGAATAATTCACCCCTCCACTTT
CASSQKTGNNSPLHF
>NA|TRBJ2-7|TRBV29-1
TGCAGCGTTGAAGAGGGTTTGAGCGAGCAGTACTTC
CSVEEGLSEQYF
>TRBD1|TRBJ2-3|TRBV19
TGTGCCAGTGAATACAGGGGTAGCACAGATACGCAGTATTTT
CASEYRGSTDTQYF
>TRBD1|TRBJ1-1|TRBV18
TGTGCCAGCTCACCAGGGCAGGGGGCGAACACTGAAGCTTTCTTT
CASSPGQGANTEAFF
>NA|TRBJ2-3|TRBV7-2
TGTGCCAGCAGCTTAATGGGGGCATGGGGGCAGTCTAATCCAGATACGCAGTATTTT
CASSLMGAWGQSNPDTQYF
>NA|TRBJ1-5|TRBV7-3
TGTGCCAGCAGCTTACAGGGAAATCAGCCCCAGCATTTT
CASSLQGNQPQHF
>NA|TRBJ1-6|TRBV7-9
TGTGCCAGCAGCTTAGCAGGGGCCAATTCACCCCTCCACTTT
CASSLAGANSPLHF